The present T cell receptor (beta chain) was sequenced within a study of siplizumab effects on memory and regulatory T cells. General study findings and limits: Naive T cells were seen as more diverse than memory cells and as major alloresponse contributors. Alloreactive sequences tracing back to unstimulated CD4+ memory cells were significantly reduced by siplizumab. With siplizumab, mappable alloreactive CD4+ clones averaged about 70% Treg-derived, versus 25% to 30% in controls.

As for this clone: Its specificity is unknown.

In each sample, approximately 90,000 TCR templates were assayed. Only in-frame clones appear in the TCRdb table, and some are missing; sequencing was by immunoSEQ multiplex PCR. The sample lists 80,000 to 130,000 clones, more than 90% occurring once. The CDR3 consists of 14 residues. The V and J ends lost 5 bases and 5 bases respectively, with 13 bases between them. Germline CDR1 is SEHNR and CDR2 is FQNEAQ (reference sequence). The chain couples TRBV7-9 to TRBJ2-1; TRBD2 might be the D (5 bases). The TCR originated in a human donor in good health. Some clones in this sample may be carry-over from other donors' samples. Sample: CD4+ T cells sorted from blood. The CDR3 here is CASSPRRGNNEQFF. The CDR3 nucleotides are TGTGCCAGCAGCCCCCGGAGAGGGAACAATGAGCAGTTCTTC.